The 29 T cell receptor beta chains below come from one sample, sequenced in a study of cytomegalovirus exposure and HLA in healthy donors. The PCR used 60 Vbeta and 13 Jbeta primers. Clones were read by immunoSEQ multiplex PCR, and TCRdb kept only the in-frame ones, dropping some. In the table there are fewer than 85,000 clones, about 70% of which are singletons. The specimen was PBMCs. These receptors were taken from a male donor in good health and CMV-seropositive.

The rearrangement links TRBV25-1 to TRBJ1-2; 8 bases map to TRBD1. The CDR3 is 13 residues long. CDR1 and CDR2 (germline): MGHDK, SYGVNS. J was trimmed by 8 bases and V by 3 bases; bases with no gene match: 5. CDR3 in amino acids: CASSDLRGLGYTF. CDR3 bases: TGTGCCAGCAGTGACCTCAGGGGGCTCGGCTACACCTTC.

As DNA, the CDR3 is TGTGCCAGTACACTAGCGGGGGGTCGGTACGAGCAGTACTTC. Translation: CASTLAGGRYEQYF. V usage is TRBV6-6 and J usage is TRBJ2-7; 12 positions match TRBD2. The CDR3 consists of 14 residues. Germline lookup yields CDR1 MNHNY and CDR2 SVGAGI (reference sequence). V lost 9 bases and J lost 4; bases outside the gene matches: 7.

This clone was seen more than once but under ten times. The V gene is TRBV5-1, the J gene TRBJ1-1; TRBD1 matches at 8 bases. V gave up 4 bases and J gave up 6 bases; unmatched junction bases: 5. CDR3 length: 13 amino acids. In germline, CDR1 is SGHRS, CDR2 YFSETQ. CDR3 region: CASSPDRAAEAFF. In nucleotides, the CDR3 is TGCGCCAGCAGCCCGGACAGGGCGGCTGAAGCTTTCTTT.

In regard to this clone: Additional DNA sequences in this sample encode the identical CDR3. The chain has TRBV18 and TRBJ1-3, with D unclear. Trimming shortened V by 3 bases and J by 0 bases, and 15 bases separated the two germline ends. Germline V CDR1 and CDR2: KGHSH, LQKENI. The CDR3 is 17 residues long. CDR3 residues: CASSPFVAGSSGNTIYF. CDR3 bases: TGTGCCAGCTCACCCTTTGTCGCTGGGAGCTCTGGAAACACCATATATTTT.

This chain uses TRBV4-1 with TRBJ2-2, with 7 bases lining up with TRBD2. The germline CDR1 and CDR2 sequences are MGHRA and YSYEKL. V dropped 1 base and J dropped 5; count of bases not matched to a gene: 10. The CDR3 consists of 17 residues. DNA of the CDR3: TGCGCCAGCAGCCAAGGTGGCGGCGGGAGCCGGACCGGGGAGCTGTTTTTT. This sequence encodes CASSQGGGGSRTGELFF.

The V and J genes are TRBV7-9 and TRBJ2-7; 7 bases are a match to TRBD1. The CDR3 is 13 amino acids. The junction had 4 bases not matched to a gene; V was cut back by 5 bases and J by 3 bases. Germline-derived CDR1 and CDR2 are SEHNR and FQNEAQ (reference sequence). In DNA, the CDR3 is TGTGCCAGCAGCCTGGACAGGCGCTACGAGCAGTACTTC. As protein: CASSLDRRYEQYF.

The gene calls are TRBV7-2 and TRBJ1-6, with D tentatively TRBD1 (6 bases). V lost 1 base, J lost 4 bases, and 8 bases lay in between. Germline values: CDR1 SGHTA, CDR2 FQGNSA. The CDR3 runs to 15 residues. The CDR3 sequence is CASSLGDTYNSPLHF. In DNA form, the CDR3 reads TGTGCCAGCAGCTTAGGGGACACTTATAATTCACCCCTCCACTTT.

The V and J genes are TRBV19 and TRBJ2-1; TRBD2 aligns across 12 bases. V shed 7 bases, J shed 3 bases, and the junction held 7 bases outside the gene matches. Germline V gives CDR1 LNHDA, CDR2 SQIVND (reference sequence). The CDR3 length is 16 residues. CDR3 coding DNA: TGTGCCAGTACCCCTTCGACTAGCGGGGGCTACAATGAGCAGTTCTTC. It is translated as CASTPSTSGGYNEQFF.

This rearrangement joins TRBV5-1 to TRBJ2-5, with a tentative D call TRBD1 (5 bases). The CDR3 is 15 amino acids. The V end was cut by 0 bases, the J end by 4 bases, with 13 bases between. Looked up from germline, CDR1 is SGHRS and CDR2 is YFSETQ. The CDR3 spells CASSLGARERETQYF. The CDR3 coding sequence is TGCGCCAGCAGCTTGGGGGCCAGGGAAAGAGAGACCCAGTACTTC.

This clone turned up a few times. This chain connects TRBV7-2 to TRBJ1-2, with 10 bases lining up with TRBD1. This CDR3 spans 17 amino acids. Trimming removed 1 base from V and 8 bases from J; junction bases left unmatched: 13. CDR1 is SGHTA and CDR2 is FQGNSA in the germline V gene. The CDR3 here is CASSLERGTGEGGGYTF. DNA for the CDR3: TGTGCCAGCAGCTTAGAGCGTGGGACAGGGGAGGGTGGCGGCTACACCTTC.

V usage is TRBV6-1 and J usage is TRBJ2-7; D remains unclear. V shed 0 bases and J shed 2 bases, with 14 bases lying between them. The CDR3 runs to 16 residues. Per germline, CDR1 MNHNS and CDR2 SASEGT. The CDR3 DNA is TGTGCCAGCAGTGAAGCGAGGTCTGGCAAAGCCTACGAGCAGTACTTC. Translation: CASSEARSGKAYEQYF.

This chain joins TRBV4-2 and TRBJ1-1; 11 bases fit TRBD1. CDR3 length: 15 amino acids. Trimming at V came to 1 base and at J to 3 bases, leaving 1 base not matched to a gene. CDR1 is LGHNA, CDR2 YNFKEQ, per germline. This CDR3 is CASSQGTGGYTEAFF. The CDR3 nucleotides are TGTGCCAGCAGCCAAGGGACAGGGGGCTACACTGAAGCTTTCTTT.

The V gene is TRBV9, the J gene TRBJ1-6; 7 nucleotides align to TRBD1. CDR1 is SGDLS and CDR2 is YYNGEE in the germline V gene. There are 17 residues in the CDR3. V was pared by 4 bases and J by 3 bases, with 10 bases of the junction left unmatched. This chain's CDR3 is CASSPEEGAVYNSPLHF. CDR3 nucleotides: TGTGCCAGCAGCCCCGAGGAGGGGGCAGTCTATAATTCACCCCTCCACTTT.

V is TRBV5-1 and J is TRBJ1-6; D might be TRBD1 (5 bases). Germline values: CDR1 SGHRS, CDR2 YFSETQ. The ends were cut back, 3 bases at V and 4 bases at J, with 17 bases in the middle. This CDR3 is built from 17 residues. This CDR3 is CASSYDSTPLYNSPLHF. The CDR3 nucleotides read TGCGCCAGCAGCTACGACAGTACGCCTCTATATAATTCACCCCTCCACTTT.

V is TRBV5-1 and J is TRBJ1-1; D is perhaps TRBD1 (6 bases). The germline CDR1 and CDR2 sequences are SGHRS and YFSETQ. There are 15 residues in the CDR3. V was shortened by 4 bases and J by 4 bases, with 17 bases between the two germline ends. CDR3 coding DNA: TGCGCCAGCAGCCTTGAAGGTGGGGGCGGCACTGAAGCTTTCTTT. It codes for CASSLEGGGGTEAFF.

This clone was detected a few times. The rearrangement uses TRBV5-4 and TRBJ2-7; the D gene is possibly TRBD1 (7 bases). This CDR3 has 15 amino acids. Germline V gives CDR1 SGHNT, CDR2 YYREEE (reference sequence). V lost 4 bases and J 0 bases, leaving 14 bases between the germline ends. For the CDR3, the DNA is TGTGCCAGCAGCGGGTCAGGGGGGATCTCCTACGAGCAGTACTTC. Amino acids: CASSGSGGISYEQYF.

This chain links TRBV5-1 with TRBJ2-3, with D tentatively TRBD2 (6 bases). CDR1 and CDR2 from the germline V gene are SGHRS and YFSETQ. The V end lost 5 bases, the J end lost 2 bases, and 15 bases lay between the germline ends. The CDR3 length is 15 residues. Here the CDR3 reads CASRGGAGFTDTQYF. In DNA form, the CDR3 reads TGCGCCAGCAGGGGCGGGGCAGGGTTCACAGATACGCAGTATTTT.

This chain uses TRBV18 with TRBJ1-4; 8 bases are a match to TRBD1. The germline gives CDR1 KGHSH, CDR2 LQKENI. CDR3 length: 14 amino acids. J gave up 3 bases and V 4 bases, and 1 base lay outside the gene matches. The CDR3 region is CASSLTGANEKLFF. CDR3 bases: TGTGCCAGCTCACTGACAGGGGCTAATGAAAAACTGTTTTTT.

The chain combines TRBV7-3 with TRBJ1-2; D gene ambiguous. This CDR3 spans 17 amino acids. V gave up 5 bases and J gave up 6 bases, with 25 bases separating them. The germline gives CDR1 SGHTA, CDR2 FQGTGA. The CDR3 sequence: CASSLRPIVEGSDGYTF. CDR3 nucleotide sequence: TGTGCCAGCAGCCTCCGCCCGATAGTGGAGGGTAGTGATGGCTACACCTTC.

This clone occurred a few times. The chain links TRBV28 to TRBJ1-6, with D maybe TRBD1 (5 bases). The V end was cut by 6 bases, the J end by 7 bases, with 10 bases between. CDR1 and CDR2 from the germline V gene are MDHEN and SYDVKM. The CDR3 runs 13 residues. DNA of the CDR3: TGTGCCAGCAGCCAGGGTTTCAATTCACCCCTCCACTTT. Amino acid sequence: CASSQGFNSPLHF.

The chain employs TRBV6-5 and TRBJ2-3, with 11 bases lining up with TRBD2. In germline, CDR1 is MNHEY, CDR2 SVGAGI. The V and J ends lost 5 bases and 3 bases, in that order; junction bases with no gene match: 4. The CDR3 is 15 amino acids. Here the CDR3 reads CASSRPSGGTDTQYF. The CDR3 DNA reads TGTGCCAGCAGTCGCCCTAGCGGGGGGACAGATACGCAGTATTTT.

This chain joins TRBV7-2 and TRBJ2-1; no clear D gene. The germline gives CDR1 SGHTA, CDR2 FQGNSA. V dropped 5 bases and J dropped 8 bases, with 10 bases sitting between them. The CDR3 extends over 12 amino acids. CDR3 amino acids: CASSRASDEQFF. CDR3 sequence (DNA): TGTGCCAGCAGCCGAGCATCCGATGAGCAGTTCTTC.

This clone showed up just a few times. The chain combines TRBV4-1 with TRBJ1-4, with 8 bases aligning to TRBD1. V lost 4 bases to trimming and J lost 0 bases; unmatched junction nucleotides: 4. The CDR3 is made up of 16 amino acids. Germline values: CDR1 MGHRA, CDR2 YSYEKL. The CDR3 protein is CASSPGQGSTNEKLFF. The CDR3, as DNA: TGCGCCAGCAGCCCTGGACAGGGATCAACTAATGAAAAACTGTTTTTT.

In this sample, this clone turned up once. This chain links TRBV7-2 with TRBJ2-3; 10 nucleotides agree with TRBD1. CDR1 is SGHTA and CDR2 is FQGNSA in the germline V gene. The CDR3 covers 15 residues. Losses at the gene ends were 5 bases for V and 4 bases for J; bases not matched to a gene: 6. DNA for the CDR3: TGTGCCAGCAGCGCGACAGGGGGCTTGGCAGATACGCAGTATTTT. Translated, it gives CASSATGGLADTQYF.

The J gene is TRBJ1-2, the V gene TRBV7-9; TRBD1 might be the D (6 bases). This CDR3 is 14 amino acids long. Germline CDR1 reads SEHNR; CDR2 reads FQNEAQ (reference sequence). Deletions cut 2 bases from V and 6 bases from J, with 13 bases between. The CDR3 nucleotides read TGTGCCAGCAGCTTATCCGGGGGGGCGGATGGCTACACCTTC. Its protein product is CASSLSGGADGYTF.

The table lists this clone with a few counts. J is TRBJ1-5 and V is TRBV4-1; TRBD1 agrees at 9 bases. V lost 5 bases, J lost 3 bases, and 17 bases stayed unmatched. Germline loops: CDR1 MGHRA, CDR2 YSYEKL. The CDR3 extends over 19 amino acids. DNA of the CDR3: TGCGCCAGCAGCGCCCGGACAGGGGCCCGTGAATTTCACAATCAGCCCCAGCATTTT. Protein sequence: CASSARTGAREFHNQPQHF.

The chain combines TRBV5-1 with TRBJ2-7; TRBD1 might be the D (5 bases). Looked up from germline, CDR1 is SGHRS and CDR2 is YFSETQ. Trimming removed 1 base at V and 6 bases at J, with 17 bases between. CDR3 length: 15 amino acids. This chain's CDR3 is CASSLWGTEGAEQYF. The CDR3 DNA follows: TGCGCCAGCAGCTTGTGGGGCACCGAAGGCGCCGAGCAGTACTTC.

This clone appeared a single time. V is TRBV5-1 and J is TRBJ2-5; the match to TRBD1 covers 7 bases. This CDR3 is 15 amino acids long. Trimming at V came to 0 bases and at J to 1 base, leaving 3 bases not matched to a gene. Germline V gene sequence: CDR1 SGHRS, CDR2 YFSETQ. CDR3 sequence (DNA): TGCGCCAGCAGCTTGGGGGGACAGATCCAAGAGACCCAGTACTTC. It yields the protein CASSLGGQIQETQYF.

The chain recombines TRBV7-3 with TRBJ2-5, with 8 bases fitting TRBD2. Germline CDR1 reads SGHTA; CDR2 reads FQGTGA. The CDR3 has 13 amino acids. With V trimmed by 5 bases and J by 4 bases, 3 bases remained unmatched. Here the CDR3 reads CASSAGGGETQYF. DNA of the CDR3: TGTGCCAGCAGCGCCGGGGGGGGAGAGACCCAGTACTTC.